This record concerns one T cell receptor (beta chain) sequence. No antigen is known for it. A junction boundary mismatches the germline segment, possibly from a read error. The data are from a study of cytomegalovirus exposure and HLA in healthy donors. Study-wide findings and caveats: Most TCRs appeared rarely, but some public TCRs recurred in many donors. Upon later analysis, HLA-associated TCR beta chains proved more clonally expanded than other, equally common chains.

PCR used 60 Vbeta primers and 13 Jbeta primers. Profiling relied on immunoSEQ multiplex PCR, and the TCRdb table lists in-frame clones only, not all of them. The sample holds approximately 190,000 clones; more than 75% are singletons and the top ten take approximately 2.4%. Germline CDR1 and CDR2: ENHRY and SYGVKD. The CDR3 consists of 16 residues. The chain employs TRBV10-3 and TRBJ2-1; tentatively, D is TRBD2 (7 bases). Material: PBMCs. The receptor's source is a woman aged 45-65 years in good health and CMV-seropositive. The CDR3 protein is CATSGAGTQGGDEQFF. The CDR3 DNA follows: TGTGCCACCAGTGGTGCCGGGACACAGGGAGGGGATGAGCAGTTCTTC.